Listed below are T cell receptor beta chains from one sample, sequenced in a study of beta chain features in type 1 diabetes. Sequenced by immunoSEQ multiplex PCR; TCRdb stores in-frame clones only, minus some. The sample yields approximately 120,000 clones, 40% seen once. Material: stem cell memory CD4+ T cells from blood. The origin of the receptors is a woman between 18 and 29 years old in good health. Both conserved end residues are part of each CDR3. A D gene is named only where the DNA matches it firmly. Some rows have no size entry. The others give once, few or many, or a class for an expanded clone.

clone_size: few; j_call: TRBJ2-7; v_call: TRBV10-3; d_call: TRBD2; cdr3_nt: TGTGCCATCATGGATTACGGGAGGAGCTCCTACGAGCAGTACTTC; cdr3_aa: CAIMDYGRSSYEQYF
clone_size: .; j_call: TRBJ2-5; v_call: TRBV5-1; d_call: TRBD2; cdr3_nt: TGCGCCAGCAGCTTGGCTTTTCGCGGGAGGGCTGGAGAGACCCAGTACTTC; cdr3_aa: CASSLAFRGRAGETQYF
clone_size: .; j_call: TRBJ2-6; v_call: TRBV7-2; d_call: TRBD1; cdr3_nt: TGTGCCAGCAGCAGACAGGGGGCGGAAGGGGCCAACGTCCTGACTTTC; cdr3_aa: CASSRQGAEGANVLTF
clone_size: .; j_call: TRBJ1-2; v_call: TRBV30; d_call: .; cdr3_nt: TGTGCCTGGAGTATCCAACAGGCCGTCTATGGCTACACCTTC; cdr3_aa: CAWSIQQAVYGYTF
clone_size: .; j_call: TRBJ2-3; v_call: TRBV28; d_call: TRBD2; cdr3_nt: TGTGCCACCAGACCGAGCGGGAGGGGCACAGATACGCAGTATTTT; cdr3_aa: CATRPSGRGTDTQYF
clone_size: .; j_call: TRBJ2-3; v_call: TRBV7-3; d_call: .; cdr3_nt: TGTGCCAGCAGCTTGAGCACGGATACGCAGTATTTT; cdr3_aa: CASSLSTDTQYF
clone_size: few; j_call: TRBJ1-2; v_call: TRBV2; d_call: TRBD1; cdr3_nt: TGTGCCAGCACCCGGGACAGGGCTAATAACTATGGCTACACCTTC; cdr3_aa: CASTRDRANNYGYTF
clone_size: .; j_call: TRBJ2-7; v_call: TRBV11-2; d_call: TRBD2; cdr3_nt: TGTGCCAGCAGCTTAGGCAGCGGGAGGTTGTACGAGCAGTACTTC; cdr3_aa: CASSLGSGRLYEQYF
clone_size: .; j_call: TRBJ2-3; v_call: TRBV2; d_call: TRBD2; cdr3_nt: TGTGCCAGCAGGGCGGGACTAGCGGCAGATACGCAGTATTTT; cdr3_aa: CASRAGLAADTQYF
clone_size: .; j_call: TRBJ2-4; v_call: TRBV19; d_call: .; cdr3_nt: TGTGCCAGTAGCGAGCGGGCAGGGAACATTCAGTACTTC; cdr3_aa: CASSERAGNIQYF
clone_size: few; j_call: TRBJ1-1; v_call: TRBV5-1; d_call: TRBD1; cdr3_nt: TGCGCCAGCAGCTCCCTGACAGGGAGTACTGAAGCTTTCTTT; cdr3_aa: CASSSLTGSTEAFF
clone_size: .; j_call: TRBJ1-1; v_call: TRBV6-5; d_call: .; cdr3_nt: TGTGCCAGCAGTTACGAGGGGAACACTGAAGCTTTCTTT; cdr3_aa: CASSYEGNTEAFF
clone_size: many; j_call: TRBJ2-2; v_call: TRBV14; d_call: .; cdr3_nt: TGTGCCAGCAGTATATTCCAGGGCGGGGAGCTGTTTTTT; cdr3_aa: CASSIFQGGELFF
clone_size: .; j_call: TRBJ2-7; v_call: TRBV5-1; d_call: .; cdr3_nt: TGCGCCAGCAGCTTGGTATTGTCCTACGAGCAGTACTTC; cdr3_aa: CASSLVLSYEQYF
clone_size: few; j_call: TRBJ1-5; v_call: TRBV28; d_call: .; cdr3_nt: TGTGCCAGCAGTGTAGGGGATCAGCCCCAGCATTTT; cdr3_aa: CASSVGDQPQHF
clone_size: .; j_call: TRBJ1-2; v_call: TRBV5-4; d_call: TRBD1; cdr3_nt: TGTGCCAGCAGTGACGACAGGGGCCCCTCCTATGGCTACACCTTC; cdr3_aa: CASSDDRGPSYGYTF
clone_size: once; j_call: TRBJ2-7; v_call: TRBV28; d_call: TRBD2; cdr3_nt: TGTGCCAGCAGTTTCGGACTAGTAGGCGAGCAGTACTTC; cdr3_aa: CASSFGLVGEQYF
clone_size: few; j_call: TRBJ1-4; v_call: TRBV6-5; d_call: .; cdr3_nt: TGTGCCAGCAGTTACCAGGGAGGGGATTGGGAAAAACTGTTTTTT; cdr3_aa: CASSYQGGDWEKLFF
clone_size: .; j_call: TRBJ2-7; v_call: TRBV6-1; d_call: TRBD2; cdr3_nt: TGTGCCAGCAGGCCAACTAGCGGGACCTACGAGCAGTACTTC; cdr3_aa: CASRPTSGTYEQYF
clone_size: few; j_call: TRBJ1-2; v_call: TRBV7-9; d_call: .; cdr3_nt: TGTGCCAGCAGCTTAGTGCGGGCCGACTATGGCTACACCTTC; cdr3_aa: CASSLVRADYGYTF
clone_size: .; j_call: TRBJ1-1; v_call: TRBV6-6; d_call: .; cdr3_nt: TGTGCCAGCAGACAAGACAGGAGGACTGAAGCTTTCTTT; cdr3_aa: CASRQDRRTEAFF
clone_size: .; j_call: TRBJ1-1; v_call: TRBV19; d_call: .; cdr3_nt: TGTGCCAGCCGACACGTCTATGAAGCTTTCTTT; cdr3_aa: CASRHVYEAFF
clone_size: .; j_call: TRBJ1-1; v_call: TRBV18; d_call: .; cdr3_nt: TGTGCCAGCTCACCCGGACAGAACATGAACACTGAAGCTTTCTTT; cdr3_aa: CASSPGQNMNTEAFF
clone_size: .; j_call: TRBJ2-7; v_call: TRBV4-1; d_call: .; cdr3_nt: TGCGCCAGCAGCCAAGCTAGTACAGAGCAGTACTTC; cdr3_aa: CASSQASTEQYF
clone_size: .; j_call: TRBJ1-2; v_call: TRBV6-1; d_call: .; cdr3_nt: TGTGCCAGCAGCCTTTTACAGGGTTTGGATGGCTACACCTTC; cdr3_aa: CASSLLQGLDGYTF